Below, one TCR beta chain is given with its context. What this receptor recognizes is not known. No base-level quality is on record; no much larger clone is a single base apart. This sample is part of a study of cytomegalovirus exposure and HLA in healthy donors (dated by TCRdb to about 2017). Concerning the study at large: An earlier analysis of approximately 640 of the donors reported 250 to 350 Gb of sequence data and about 100 million unique TCR beta sequences from about 200 million T cells. An early release that covered approximately 600 HLA-typed donors contained approximately 300 gigabases of sequencing data and 70 million to 100 million unique TCR sequences. Of the roughly 420 genotyped donors, roughly 80% were placed in the genetic ancestry cluster associated with self-reported Caucasian donors. The study aimed to test whether cataloging public T cell receptors could reveal signatures of past pathogen exposure. The study profiled the T cell repertoires of under 850 subjects by immunosequencing and related them to cytomegalovirus serostatus. A separate validation cohort of approximately 130 different subjects was used in addition to the roughly 670-subject first cohort. The study combined high-throughput TCR immunosequencing, statistical association of individual TCRs with disease status, and machine learning to predict cytomegalovirus infection status. A later analysis re-analyzed previously published TCR beta repertoires from roughly 600 donors and added high-resolution HLA genotyping to study TCR occurrence patterns. Rather than drawing on any new phenotypic data, the later analysis identified candidate immune exposures from TCR beta sequences and the way those sequences occurred across donors. In an earlier analysis of 500 to 650 of the donors, high-throughput TCR beta sequencing was used to judge whether each TCR beta V gene segment behaved as functional or pseudogenic. Donor age, sex, ethnicity and CMV serostatus were compiled alongside the repertoire data. Genome-wide SNP genotypes for about 65% of the roughly 670 donors were used in a later genetic analysis, which treated that subset as a discovery cohort. All discovery cohort repertoires had been generated using a single sequencing platform. Class I and class II HLA loci were covered by the typing at four-digit resolution. Typing coverage varied by locus: about 620-640 donors for A, B, C, DRB1 and DQB1; roughly 500 for DQA1; some 610 for DPA1; around 450 for DPB1. Five DR-DQ haplotypes were handled as single units for association and clustering, since linkage in the cohort was strong. Among a few hundred genotyped donors of the cohort, an average of roughly 240,000 unique TCR beta nucleotide sequences were sequenced per donor, roughly 20% of them non-productive.

The CDR3 numbers 14 residues from cysteine through phenylalanine. Only CDR3 DNA remains: 42 bases, in frame from the first base. The V and J ends are trimmed by 3 bases and 2 bases, leaving 11 bases between them. In the germline V gene, CDR1 corresponds to SQVTM and CDR2 to ANQGSEA. The cohort consisted of 650 to 700 healthy bone marrow donors. At the time of sampling, every cohort member was nominally healthy, though immune exposures that went unrecorded were likely present. The donor was CMV seropositive and belonged to the group of about 290 seropositive cohort members. A peripheral blood sample was collected from each donor, and TCR beta sequencing was performed on peripheral blood mononuclear cells. Genomic DNA extraction from the blood cell samples was performed with the Qiagen DNeasy Blood Extraction Kit. Study-wide conclusions, independent of this receptor: Immune exposure information for the cohort was limited to CMV serostatus. Roughly uniform sequencing depth across donors was assumed in presence/absence analyses, although this assumption may not hold. A later analysis found that most CMV-associated TCR beta chains appeared HLA-restricted, with HLA associations seemingly driven largely by CMV exposure. Because HLA typing was missing for some donors at each locus, association tests included only the typed subset. According to a later analysis, TCR association rates differed among HLA loci, with DRB1 alleles showing the most associated TCRs and HLA-C alleles showing the fewest. A later analysis found that HLA-associated TCR beta chains were more clonally expanded and had lower generation probabilities than equally common non-associated chains. V-gene and J-gene trimming of TCR beta chains was associated with a missense DCLRE1C variant in a later genetic analysis, and the association was replicated in an independent cohort. Most TCR sequences were seen in very few donors, while some public TCRs were found in many individuals. The study listed around 160 TCR beta chains as associated with cytomegalovirus. This cohort had only TCR beta chains sequenced, and the lack of alpha or paired-chain data limited which features could be detected. Because counts were too low, about 18 rarely observed V segments, including chromosome 9 orphons, were excluded from the earlier analysis of under 650 of the donors. It was suggested by the authors that the approach could potentially be generalized to other disease states and immunological phenotypes. At a false discovery rate of 0.05, a later analysis linked about 16,000 TCR beta sequences to specific HLA alleles. In vitro tests confirmed that a few of the cytomegalovirus-associated TCR beta chains recognize cytomegalovirus antigens. The sequencing pipeline was judged likely to have produced a cluster of highly shared sequence variants as a technical artifact. In a later genetic analysis, fewer N-insertions in productive TCRs were reported among donors in an Asian-associated ancestry cluster than the roughly 670-donor mean. A later analysis reported that several top co-occurrence clusters appeared linked to parvovirus B19, influenza, CMV and Epstein-Barr virus. Linkage disequilibrium might explain the correlated functional status among segregating V segments, but an unknown experimental factor could not be excluded. Cytomegalovirus status was reported to be diagnosed by the classifier with high specificity and sensitivity in both the original and validation cohorts. An earlier analysis of approximately 530 of the donors showed that most TCR beta V segments appeared in productive rearrangements either about 90% or about 30% of the time, which broadly matched IMGT annotations. When HLA alleles, especially DR and DQ, strongly co-occurred, TCR associations were difficult to assign to individual alleles. A further reported finding was that TCR beta sequences accurately predicted the HLA-A and HLA-B alleles for most subjects in the first cohort. Because the 87-base-pair reads could not distinguish some IMGT-functional V segments, including TRBV6-2 and TRBV6-3, those segments were excluded.

Library method: the immunoSEQ multiplex PCR assay. The multiplex PCR relied on a mix of 60 forward primers for TCR Vbeta segments and 13 reverse primers for TCR Jbeta segments. Amplification of the CDR3 region of rearranged TCR beta genes was performed with a multiplex PCR assay on genomic DNA. The Illumina HiSeq System was used to sequence the amplified TCR beta libraries as 87-base-pair reads. The authors' pipeline ran thus. Across the 500 to 700 repertoires, a later analysis counted approximately 75 million unique TCR beta chains, 9.5 million to 12 million of which were shared by at least two donors. Raw reads were error-corrected and collapsed into unique sequences with a nearest-neighbor algorithm that merged closely related sequences to remove PCR and sequencing errors. To assign V, D and J gene segments, CDR3 sequences were aligned to IMGT reference sequences. For a sequence to be retained, a match of at least six nucleotides was required to both a V gene segment and a J gene segment. Rearrangements were called productive when the CDR3 lacked stop codons and stayed in frame with V and J; all others were non-productive. Following IMGT convention, CDR3 was defined as the stretch from the second conserved V-encoded cysteine up to the conserved J-encoded phenylalanine. The earlier analysis of 450 to 750 of the donors excluded any sequence lacking an unambiguous match to a single V gene segment. In an earlier analysis of almost 600 of the donors, a V segment was called functional when productive rearrangements were above 56.7%, and segregating when the standard deviation between donors exceeded 5%. To diagnose cytomegalovirus status from the catalog of TCR beta chain sequences, a statistical classification framework was built. V and J gene assignment, in a later analysis, came from comparing TCR nucleotide sequences with IMGT/GENE-DB human TR gene sequences. Using the TCRdist pipeline, a later analysis assigned CDR3 sequences along with most-parsimonious VDJ recombination scenarios. A later analysis defined each TCR beta chain by its CDR3 amino acid sequence plus V-gene family, and excluded reads lacking a unique V-gene family. To address suspected cross-contamination and a sequencing artifact, a later analysis removed 450 to 700 highly shared, low-generation-probability nucleotide sequences. A later analysis calculated a clonal expansion index for each public chain from normalized within-repertoire ranks of inferred template counts. In a later analysis, generation probabilities were computed with a VDJ recombination model fitted to out-of-frame rearrangements, and the resulting probabilities were checked against IGoR. Hypergeometric tests were used in a later analysis to score TCR-TCR, TCR-HLA and TCR-CMV co-occurrence, with a repertoire-size bias correction applied to the TCR pairs. To estimate false discovery rates, a later analysis permuted the HLA or CMV assignments 20 times. In a later analysis, co-occurring TCRs were grouped with DBSCAN, and TCRdist sequence similarity was added when clustering was performed within HLA-allele-positive subsets. For co-occurrence clustering, repertoires with fewer than 30,000 or more than 120,000 public chains were excluded, along with four to six repertoires with anomalous nucleotide sharing. TCRdb provides this immuneACCESS table in a form limited to in-frame rearrangements. Some clones are lacking; in checked studies, under half of them reflect an unresolved V gene, and why the rest are absent is not known. V, J and clone size are taken as reported in that table, and D and trimming were inferred from the DNA itself. Present in this sample are about 96,000 clones, about 70% of which were seen just once. The ten most abundant clones make up under 3% of the sample.

The sequenced material came from PBMCs. Rearrangement joined TRBV29-1 to TRBJ1-3; matching of 5 bases hints at TRBD1 as the D gene. This TCR came from a female donor in good health and CMV-seropositive. The CDR3 reads as follows: CSVEETVAGNTIYF. The DNA sequence follows: TGCAGCGTTGAGGAGACAGTTGCTGGAAACACCATATATTTT. The full variable domain, with segments outside the CDR3 supplied by the reference TRBV29-1 and TRBJ1-3 proteins, appears as SAVISQKPSRDICQRGTSLTIQCQVDSQVTMMFWYRQQPGQSLTLIATANQGSEATYESGFVIDKFPISRPNLTFSTLTVSNMSPEDSSIYLCSVEETVAGNTIYFGEGSWLTVV.